This T cell receptor beta chain comes out of a study of breast tumors, draining lymph nodes, adjacent tissues. Trimming cost V 6 bases and J 8 bases; bases outside gene matches: 10. The length of the CDR3 is 14 residues. Germline values: CDR1 LNHDA, CDR2 SQIVND (reference sequence). On this clonotype itself: The antigen remains unidentified.

Study conclusions and caveats: Most tumor T cells seemingly derive from lymph node, then expand in tumor. That most tumor T cells come from lymph nodes remained unproven. Tumor and nontumor repertoires were significantly more similar in luminal-like than in basal-like breast cancer.

TCRdb redid the calling of the multiplex PCR reads with MiXCR, one entry per CDR3 protein. The sample yields some 83,000 distinct CDR3 sequences, approximately 19% seen once. Samples came from axillary lymph nodes draining the breast cancer. Material for sequencing was axillary lymph node tissue. The source of this sequence is a female donor with breast cancer. Some clones in this sample may be carry-over from other donors' samples. The chain carries TRBV19 and TRBJ2-4; 7 bases match TRBD1. CDR3 region: CASSTDRVKHIQYF. The CDR3 coding sequence is TGTGCCAGTAGCACAGACAGGGTGAAACACATTCAGTACTTC.